These T cell receptor beta chains were read from a single sample in a study of shared clonotypes between healthy human individuals. Repertoires were generated with immunoSEQ multiplex PCR, while TCRdb's copy carries only in-frame clones and drops some. The sample yields about 490,000 clones, roughly four fifths seen once. Input material: PBMCs. All receptors derive from a woman in her thirties or forties in good health. Some clones in this sample may be carry-over from other donors' samples. Both conserved end residues are part of each CDR3. Each record gives: D gene, clone size, V gene, J gene, CDR3 protein, CDR3 DNA. D genes are given only for firm matches. Where a row states a size, it is once, few, many or the class of an expanded clone; other rows omit it.

TRBD1	few	TRBV7-6	TRBJ2-3	CASSSTGGYTQYF	TGTGCCAGCAGCTCTACAGGGGGATATACGCAGTATTTT
TRBD1	-	TRBV27	TRBJ1-4	CASRGTATNEKLFF	TGTGCCAGCAGGGGGACAGCAACTAATGAAAAACTGTTTTTT
TRBD2	-	TRBV5-1	TRBJ2-3	CASSFGSSGRPDTQYF	TGCGCCAGCAGCTTCGGTTCTAGCGGGAGGCCAGATACGCAGTATTTT
-	-	TRBV5-1	TRBJ2-2	CASQEGRSNTGELFF	TGCGCCAGCCAGGAAGGCAGGTCGAACACCGGGGAGCTGTTTTTT
-	-	TRBV10-1	TRBJ1-1	CASSETANTEAFF	TGCGCCAGCAGTGAGACAGCCAACACTGAAGCTTTCTTT
-	many	TRBV14	TRBJ2-1	CASTGAGAYNEQFF	TGTGCCAGCACCGGCGCAGGGGCCTACAATGAGCAGTTCTTC
TRBD2	-	TRBV5-1	TRBJ2-1	CASSSGSYNEQFF	TGCGCCAGCAGTAGCGGGAGTTACAATGAGCAGTTCTTC
-	-	TRBV27	TRBJ2-1	CASSLYPERNNEQFF	TGTGCCAGCAGTTTATACCCAGAGAGAAACAATGAGCAGTTCTTC
-	once	TRBV7-8	TRBJ1-2	CASSVVGLNYGYTF	TGTGCCAGCAGTGTGGTGGGACTTAACTATGGCTACACCTTC
-	-	TRBV27	TRBJ1-4	CASGFLTNEKLFF	TGTGCCAGCGGGTTCCTGACTAATGAAAAACTGTTTTTT
-	many	TRBV20-1	TRBJ2-5	CSARRGETQYF	TGCAGTGCCAGGAGGGGGGAGACCCAGTACTTC
TRBD2	-	TRBV28	TRBJ2-7	CASSYYRGGLMSEQYF	TGTGCCAGCAGCTACTATCGGGGGGGTTTGATGAGCGAGCAGTACTTC
-	-	TRBV11-2	TRBJ2-1	CASSSPGLYNEQFF	TGTGCCAGCAGCTCACCGGGACTCTACAATGAGCAGTTCTTC
-	-	TRBV19	TRBJ1-3	CASRSRSGNTIYF	TGTGCCAGTAGAAGTAGGTCTGGAAACACCATATATTTT
-	-	TRBV21-1	TRBJ2-7	CASSTSGRQFYEQYF	TGTGCCAGCAGCACCTCGGGACGGCAATTCTACGAGCAGTACTTC
TRBD1	-	TRBV7-9	TRBJ2-7	CASSGGTGRISGQYF	TGTGCCAGCAGCGGTGGGACAGGGCGAATTTCTGGGCAGTACTTC
TRBD1	-	TRBV14	TRBJ2-7	CASSLSTGVYEQYF	TGTGCCAGCAGCCTCTCAACAGGGGTTTATGAGCAGTACTTC
-	-	TRBV7-2	TRBJ2-5	CASSLGGRRETQYF	TGTGCCAGCAGCTTAGGGGGAAGAAGGGAGACCCAGTACTTC
-	-	TRBV11-2	TRBJ1-1	CASSLDLAPEAFF	TGTGCCAGCAGCTTAGATTTAGCCCCTGAAGCTTTCTTT
-	-	TRBV2	TRBJ2-5	CASSEARGLETQYF	TGTGCCAGCAGTGAAGCGCGGGGGCTGGAGACCCAGTACTTC
TRBD2	-	TRBV7-9	TRBJ2-1	CASSLGGTSGYNEQFF	TGTGCCAGCAGCTTAGGGGGGACTAGCGGCTACAATGAGCAGTTCTTC
TRBD1	-	TRBV6-1	TRBJ2-7	CASSGRQGAYEQYF	TGTGCCAGCAGTGGACGACAGGGGGCCTACGAGCAGTACTTC
-	-	TRBV4-2	TRBJ2-5	CASSQDLRGQETQYF	TGTGCCAGCAGCCAAGATCTCAGGGGCCAAGAGACCCAGTACTTC
-	-	TRBV11-2	TRBJ2-1	CASSLSGNYNEQFF	TGTGCCAGCAGCTTAAGTGGCAACTACAATGAGCAGTTCTTC
TRBD1	-	TRBV5-1	TRBJ1-4	CASSSLGQGYEKLFF	TGCGCCAGCTCCTCTTTGGGACAGGGGTATGAAAAACTGTTTTTT
-	once	TRBV4-1	TRBJ2-3	CASSQDRPDTQYF	TGCGCCAGCAGCCAAGATCGTCCAGATACGCAGTATTTT
TRBD1	-	TRBV7-8	TRBJ2-5	CASSSRVGTGDREQYF	TGTGCCAGCAGCTCCCGGGTGGGGACAGGGGACCGGGAGCAGTACTTC
-	-	TRBV7-2	TRBJ2-7	CASSLDRVSYEQYF	TGTGCCAGCAGCTTAGACAGGGTCTCCTACGAGCAGTACTTC
TRBD2	-	TRBV10-3	TRBJ2-7	CAISRTSGSFFEQYF	TGTGCCATCAGCCGGACTAGCGGGAGTTTTTTCGAGCAGTACTTC
-	-	TRBV29-1	TRBJ2-6	CSVPGTTGANVLTF	TGCAGCGTCCCGGGTACGACAGGGGCCAACGTCCTGACTTTC
-	-	TRBV28	TRBJ1-2	CASSLSGSGYTF	TGTGCCAGCAGTTTATCTGGGAGCGGCTACACCTTC
-	once	TRBV4-3	TRBJ2-1	CASSQDRTEQFF	TGCGCCAGCAGCCAAGACCGTACAGAGCAGTTCTTC
-	-	TRBV5-1	TRBJ2-3	CASKDSSGTDTQYF	TGCGCCAGCAAAGACAGTTCCGGCACAGATACGCAGTATTTT
-	many	TRBV9	TRBJ1-2	CASSSPPNYGYTF	TGTGCCAGCAGCTCCCCCCCTAACTATGGCTACACCTTC
-	-	TRBV7-9	TRBJ2-7	CASSLAPSGSYEQYF	TGTGCCAGCAGCTTAGCCCCAAGTGGCAGCTACGAGCAGTACTTC
-	few	TRBV11-3	TRBJ2-1	CASSSNPMGGQFF	TGTGCCAGCAGCTCCAACCCAATGGGCGGGCAGTTCTTC
TRBD2	many	TRBV28	TRBJ2-7	CASSLEPTSGYEQYF	TGTGCCAGCAGTTTGGAACCGACTAGCGGCTACGAGCAGTACTTC
-	-	TRBV11-2	TRBJ1-2	CASSQQERGYTF	TGTGCCAGCAGCCAACAGGAGAGGGGCTACACCTTC
TRBD2	few	TRBV5-4	TRBJ2-3	CASSPGLAGGLDTQYF	TGTGCCAGCAGCCCGGGACTAGCGGGAGGGTTAGATACGCAGTATTTT
TRBD2	-	TRBV7-3	TRBJ2-1	CASSRTGTSVYNEQFF	TGTGCCAGCAGCCGCACCGGGACTAGCGTCTACAATGAGCAGTTCTTC